Each of the 12 T cell receptor beta chains below was sequenced from the same sample in a study of cytomegalovirus exposure and HLA in healthy donors. Using immunoSEQ multiplex PCR, the repertoire was profiled, and TCRdb retains in-frame clones only, with some absent. The sample consists of a few hundred thousand clones, roughly 88% of them appearing once. The sequencing input was PBMCs. The receptor source for this set is a woman between 18 and 30 years old in good health and CMV-seronegative.

This rearrangement joins TRBV9 to TRBJ1-4; D ambiguous. V lost 0 bases to trimming and J lost 7 bases, with 13 bases between them. Germline CDR1 reads SGDLS; CDR2 reads YYNGEE. This CDR3 contains 15 residues. CDR3 nucleotide sequence: TGTGCCAGCAGCGTAGCCGCGGGGTTTGGTGAAAAACTGTTTTTT. Translated, it gives CASSVAAGFGEKLFF.

The rearrangement links TRBV7-9 to TRBJ2-3; 9 bases line up with TRBD2. The CDR3 covers 15 residues. Germline lookup yields CDR1 SEHNR and CDR2 FQNEAQ (reference sequence). Unmatched junction bases numbered 3, after V lost 5 bases and J lost 0 bases. CDR3 coding DNA: TGTGCCAGCAGCGCCAGCGGGAGGAGCACAGATACGCAGTATTTT. Translation gives CASSASGRSTDTQYF.

The chain has TRBV7-2 and TRBJ2-5; 7 bases are shared with TRBD1. V lost 3 bases to trimming and J lost 4 bases; unmatched junction nucleotides: 5. Germline CDR1 and CDR2: SGHTA and FQGNSA. The CDR3 length is 14 residues. The CDR3 region has the DNA TGTGCCAGCAGCTTTGACAGGGCTGGAGAGACCCAGTACTTC. Translating gives CASSFDRAGETQYF.

This clone has only one observation. The CDR3 DNA reads as TGTGCCAGCAGTTACTCGGGCAGTAACTATGGCTACACCTTC. Residues: CASSYSGSNYGYTF. The chain employs TRBV6-5 and TRBJ1-2; no clear D. The CDR3 loop spans 14 amino acids. V dropped 0 bases and J dropped 1 base, with 6 bases sitting between them. From germline, CDR1 is MNHEY and CDR2 SVGAGI.

This chain joins TRBV19 and TRBJ1-2; 12 positions match TRBD1. V gave up 5 bases and J gave up 4 bases; unmatched junction bases: 5. Looked up from germline, CDR1 is LNHDA and CDR2 is SQIVND (reference sequence). The CDR3 sequence is 15 residues long. The CDR3: CASSFGGQGAYGYTF. The DNA of the CDR3 is TGTGCCAGTAGTTTCGGGGGACAGGGGGCCTATGGCTACACCTTC.

The rearrangement links TRBV19 to TRBJ2-6, with 10 nucleotides matching TRBD1. V shed 6 bases and J 0 bases; nucleotides not matched to a gene: 8. CDR1 and CDR2 (germline): LNHDA, SQIVND (reference sequence). There are 18 residues in the CDR3. The CDR3 region has the DNA TGTGCCAGTAGATTACCGGGACAGGGGCTCTCTGGGGCCAACGTCCTGACTTTC. Its translation: CASRLPGQGLSGANVLTF.

This clone appeared a single time. V gene TRBV2 combines with J gene TRBJ1-2; 7 nucleotides align to TRBD1. The CDR3 totals 14 residues. Germline CDR1 is SNHLY and CDR2 is FYNNEI. The junction had 7 bases not matched to a gene; V was cut back by 2 bases and J by 7 bases. CDR3 loop: CASSELTGTFGYTF. CDR3 nucleotides: TGTGCCAGCAGTGAATTGACAGGGACTTTTGGCTACACCTTC.

The V gene is TRBV21-1, the J gene TRBJ1-2; TRBD1, the table's D call, lacks a check against the DNA. TRBV21-1 counts as a pseudogene. The CDR3 has 14 residues. The CDR3 region is CASSKKGRGYGYTF. The CDR3 DNA is TGTGCCAGCAGCAAAAAAGGCAGGGGATATGGCTACACCTTC.

The rearrangement joins TRBV29-1 to TRBJ2-1, with TRBD2 matching over 7 bases. Germline V gene data show CDR1 as SQVTM and CDR2 as ANQGSEA. Trimming cost V 4 bases and J 5 bases; bases outside gene matches: 5. CDR3 length: 13 amino acids. This CDR3 reads CSVGLADHNEQFF. The DNA for the CDR3 is TGCAGCGTTGGGCTAGCGGACCACAATGAGCAGTTCTTC.

This chain joins TRBV27 and TRBJ2-1; tentatively, D is TRBD1 (6 bases). Germline V gives CDR1 MNHEY, CDR2 SMNVEV (reference sequence). V was cut by 7 bases and J by 5 bases, with 15 bases left in between. The CDR3 is 14 amino acids. CDR3 region: CASNLRDKHNEQFF. For the CDR3, the DNA is TGTGCCAGCAACCTCCGGGACAAACACAATGAGCAGTTCTTC.

The rearrangement uses TRBV9 and TRBJ1-1; 7 nucleotides match TRBD1. V lost 3 bases and J lost 5; bases outside the gene matches: 7. The germline V gene encodes CDR1 SGDLS and CDR2 YYNGEE. The CDR3 has 14 residues. For the CDR3, the DNA is TGTGCCAGCAGCGCCCAGGGGGGAAAGACTGAAGCTTTCTTT. Its protein is CASSAQGGKTEAFF.

On this clone: The sample holds other DNA sequences that translate to the same CDR3. This rearrangement joins TRBV6-5 to TRBJ2-7; 7 nucleotides line up with TRBD2. Germline CDR1 and CDR2: MNHEY and SVGAGI. The V gene end was trimmed by 0 bases and the J gene end by 0 bases; junction bases not matched to a gene: 2. The CDR3 is made up of 15 amino acids. CDR3 in amino acids: CASSYSGGSSYEQYF. The DNA of the CDR3 is TGTGCCAGCAGTTACTCGGGCGGGAGCTCCTACGAGCAGTACTTC.